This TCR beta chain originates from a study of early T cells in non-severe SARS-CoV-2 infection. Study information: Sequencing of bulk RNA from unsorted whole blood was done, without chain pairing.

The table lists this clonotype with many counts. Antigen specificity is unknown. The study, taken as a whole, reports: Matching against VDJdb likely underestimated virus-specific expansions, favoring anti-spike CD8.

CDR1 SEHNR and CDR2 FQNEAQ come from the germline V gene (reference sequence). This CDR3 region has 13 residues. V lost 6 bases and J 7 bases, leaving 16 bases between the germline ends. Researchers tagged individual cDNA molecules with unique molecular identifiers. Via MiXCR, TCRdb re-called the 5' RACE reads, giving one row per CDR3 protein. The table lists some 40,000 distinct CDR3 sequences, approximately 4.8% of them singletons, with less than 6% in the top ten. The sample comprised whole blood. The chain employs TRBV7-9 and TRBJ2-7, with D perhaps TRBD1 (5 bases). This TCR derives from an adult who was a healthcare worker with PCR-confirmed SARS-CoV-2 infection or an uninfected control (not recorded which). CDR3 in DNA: TGTGCCAGCAGTCCCGACAGCTTACGGGAGCAGTACTTC. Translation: CASSPDSLREQYF. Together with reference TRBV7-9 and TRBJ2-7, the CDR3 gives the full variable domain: DTGVSQNPRHKITKRGQNVTFRCDPISEHNRLYWYRQTLGQGPEFLTYFQNEAQLEKSRLLSDRFSAERPKGSFSTLEIQRTEQGDSAMYLCASSPDSLREQYFGPGTRLTVT.